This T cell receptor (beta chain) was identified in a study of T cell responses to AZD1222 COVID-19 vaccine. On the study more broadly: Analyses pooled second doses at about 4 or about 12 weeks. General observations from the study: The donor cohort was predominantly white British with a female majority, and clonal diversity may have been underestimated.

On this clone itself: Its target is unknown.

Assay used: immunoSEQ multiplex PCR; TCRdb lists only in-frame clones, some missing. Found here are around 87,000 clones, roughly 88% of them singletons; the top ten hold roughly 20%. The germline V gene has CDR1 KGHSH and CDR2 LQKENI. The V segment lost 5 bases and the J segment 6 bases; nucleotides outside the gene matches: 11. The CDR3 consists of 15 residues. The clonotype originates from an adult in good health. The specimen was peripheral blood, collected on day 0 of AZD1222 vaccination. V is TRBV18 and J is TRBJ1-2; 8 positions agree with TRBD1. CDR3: CASSFRTGPSDGYTF. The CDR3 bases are TGTGCCAGCTCATTTCGGACAGGGCCGTCAGATGGCTACACCTTC. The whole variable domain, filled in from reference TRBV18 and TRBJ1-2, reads NAGVMQNPRHLVRRRGQEARLRCSPMKGHSHVYWYRQLPEEGLKFMVYLQKENIIDESGMPKERFSAEFPKEGPSILRIQQVVRGDSAAYFCASSFRTGPSDGYTFGSGTRLTVV.